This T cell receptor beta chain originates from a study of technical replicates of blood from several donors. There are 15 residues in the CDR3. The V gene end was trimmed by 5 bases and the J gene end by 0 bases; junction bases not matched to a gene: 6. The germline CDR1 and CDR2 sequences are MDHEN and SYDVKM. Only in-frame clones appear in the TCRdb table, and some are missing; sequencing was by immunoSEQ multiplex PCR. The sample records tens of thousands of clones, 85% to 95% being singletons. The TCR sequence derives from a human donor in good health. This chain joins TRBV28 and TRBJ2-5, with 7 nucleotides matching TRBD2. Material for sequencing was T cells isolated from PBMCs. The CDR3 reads CASSPGLGDQETQYF. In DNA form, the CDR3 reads TGTGCCAGCAGTCCTGGACTAGGCGACCAAGAGACCCAGTACTTC. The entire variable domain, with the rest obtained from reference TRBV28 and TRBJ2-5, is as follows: DVKVTQSSRYLVKRTGEKVFLECVQDMDHENMFWYRQDPGLGLRLIYFSYDVKMKEKGDIPEGYSVSREKKERFSLILESASTNQTSMYLCASSPGLGDQETQYFGPGTRLLVL.